Listed here are 17 T cell receptor beta chains from one sample, sequenced in a study of human T cells and chemical hapten exposure. TCRdb reanalysed the RACE reads using MiXCR and keeps one entry per CDR3 protein. Here the sample spans roughly 30,000 distinct CDR3 sequences, roughly 9.4% being singletons. The sample's time point: patch test 2, 6 weeks after DPC sensitization. Treatment specified: therapeutic diphenylcyclopropenone sensitization with weekly scalp DPC. Material: whole blood, obtained in connection with sensitization to the hapten diphenylcyclopropenone (DPC). These receptors were collected from a man aged 30 to 39 with alopecia areata. Some clones in this sample may be carry-over from other donors' samples.

This clonotype occurred a few times. The chain couples TRBV5-4 to TRBJ2-5, with TRBD2 as a possible D gene (6 bases). Trimming removed 4 bases from V and 2 bases from J, with 12 bases in between. This CDR3 is 14 amino acids long. CDR1 SGHNT and CDR2 YYREEE come from the germline V gene (reference sequence). Written as DNA, the CDR3 is TGTGCCAGCAGCGCACGGGGACTTCAAGAGACCCAGTACTTC. As protein: CASSARGLQETQYF.

The table lists this clonotype with many counts. The gene calls are TRBV6-2 or TRBV6-3 and TRBJ2-1; TRBD2 matches 8 bases. Germline trimming cut 7 bases from V and 6 bases from J; bases unmatched to any gene: 8. CDR1 and CDR2 from the germline V gene are MNHEY and SVGEGT. The CDR3 loop spans 14 amino acids. The DNA for the CDR3 is TGTGCCAGCACCAAGCGGGAGATACCCAATGAGCAGTTCTTC. Its protein product is CASTKREIPNEQFF.

This clonotype was counted at least ten times. DNA for the CDR3: TGTGCCAGCATCCTAACTTCTAGCACAGATACGCAGTATTTT. As protein: CASILTSSTDTQYF. The chain uses TRBV7-2 and TRBJ2-3; D unclear. V gave up 7 bases and J gave up 0 bases, with 11 bases separating them. The CDR3 length is 14 residues. CDR1 and CDR2 (germline): SGHTA, FQGNSA.

This clonotype was seen at least ten times. This chain connects TRBV7-8 to TRBJ2-3, with 15 bases identical to TRBD2. CDR1 is SGHVS, CDR2 FQNEAQ, per germline. CDR3 length equals 16 residues. Trimming took 5 bases from V and 4 from J; bases not matched to a gene: 4. CDR3 in amino acids: CASSLGLAGGSDTQYF. In DNA form, the CDR3 reads TGTGCCAGCAGCCTCGGACTAGCGGGGGGGTCAGATACGCAGTATTTT.

V gene TRBV3-1 combines with J gene TRBJ2-1, with D possibly being TRBD2 (6 bases). Germline V lookup: CDR1 LGHDT, CDR2 YNNKEL (reference sequence). This CDR3 region has 13 residues. V lost 4 bases, J lost 4 bases, and 8 bases lay in between. In nucleotides, the CDR3 is TGTGCCAGCAGCCCTAGCGAATACAATGAGCAGTTCTTC. It codes for CASSPSEYNEQFF.

This clonotype turned up a few times. V and J are TRBV7-9 and TRBJ2-1; D unclear. V was pared by 4 bases and J by 4 bases, with 5 bases between. The CDR3 extends over 12 amino acids. Per the germline V gene, CDR1 is SEHNR and CDR2 is FQNEAQ (reference sequence). The CDR3: CASSSRYNEQFF. Here the CDR3 DNA reads TGTGCCAGCAGCTCCCGTTACAATGAGCAGTTCTTC.

This clonotype was observed at least ten times. The gene calls are TRBV11-2 and TRBJ2-1, with 8 bases that match TRBD2. The germline V gene has CDR1 SGHAT and CDR2 FQNNGV. The CDR3 length is 16 residues. The ends lost 3 bases at V and 6 bases at J; junction bases unmatched: 10. The CDR3 DNA is TGTGCCAGCAGCTTCGGGAGCGGGAGTCCCTTCAATGAGCAGTTCTTC. Amino acids: CASSFGSGSPFNEQFF.

This clonotype was seen more than once but under ten times. The chain is built from TRBV25-1 and TRBJ2-2, with 10 bases fitting TRBD1. This CDR3 has 16 residues. Germline V gives CDR1 MGHDK, CDR2 SYGVNS. V lost 2 bases to trimming and J lost 7 bases; unmatched junction nucleotides: 7. The CDR3 nucleotides read TGTGCCAGCAGTGAAATGGGACAGGGGATAGGCGGGGAGCTGTTTTTT. Protein product: CASSEMGQGIGGELFF. The variable domain in full, completed from reference TRBV25-1 and TRBJ2-2, reads EADIYQTPRYLVIGTGKKITLECSQTMGHDKMYWYQQDPGMELHLIHYSYGVNSTEKGDLSSESTVSRIRTEHFPLTLESARPSHTSQYLCASSEMGQGIGGELFFGEGSRLTVL.

This clonotype appeared a few times. The chain joins TRBV5-4 to TRBJ2-1; 10 positions match TRBD2. The trim removed 0 bases at V and 7 bases at J, leaving 4 bases unmatched. CDR1 is SGHNT and CDR2 is YYREEE in the germline V gene (reference sequence). This CDR3 is built from 15 residues. The CDR3 nucleotides are TGTGCCAGCAGCTTGGGGCTAGCGGGAGTTAATGAGCAGTTCTTC. Amino acids: CASSLGLAGVNEQFF.

This clonotype was counted ten times or more. J is TRBJ2-1 and V is TRBV7-6, with a tentative D call TRBD2 (6 bases). Germline V gene sequence: CDR1 SGHVS, CDR2 FNYEAQ. Trimming cost V 4 bases and J 8 bases, with 21 bases left between them. The CDR3 totals 16 residues. CDR3 sequence (DNA): TGTGCCAGCAGCTCCCCCCAGGGTCGGGAGTCGGATGAGCAGTTCTTC. This translates into CASSSPQGRESDEQFF.

This clonotype was recorded many times. This chain uses TRBV7-2 with TRBJ2-1; no definite D call. The CDR3 contains 11 residues. V was trimmed by 3 bases and J by 10 bases, leaving 7 bases between them. The germline gives CDR1 SGHTA, CDR2 FQGNSA. This chain's CDR3 is CASSFVQEQFF. CDR3 DNA sequence: TGTGCCAGCAGCTTTGTGCAAGAGCAGTTCTTC. Full variable domain (outside the CDR3, taken from reference TRBV7-2 and TRBJ2-1): GAGVSQSPSNKVTEKGKDVELRCDPISGHTALYWYRQSLGQGLEFLIYFQGNSAPDKSGLPSDRFSAERTGGSVSTLTIQRTQQEDSAVYLCASSFVQEQFFGPGTRLTVL.

This sequence joins TRBV11-3 and TRBJ2-3, with TRBD1 matching over 7 bases. The CDR3 runs to 18 residues. Germline V CDR1 and CDR2: SGHNT, YENEEA. V dropped 6 bases and J dropped 1; count of bases not matched to a gene: 16. CDR3 loop: CASSPEPLDRRGTDTQYF. Here the CDR3 DNA reads TGTGCCAGCAGTCCCGAACCTTTGGACAGGCGAGGCACAGATACGCAGTATTTT.

This clonotype was found a few times. CDR3 nucleotide sequence: TGTGCCAGCAGTCCTAGGACAGGGAGCTACAATGAGCAGTTCTTC. It specifies CASSPRTGSYNEQFF. V usage is TRBV27 and J usage is TRBJ2-1; 8 positions match TRBD1. The CDR3 sequence is 15 residues long. Germline V CDR1 and CDR2: MNHEY, SMNVEV (reference sequence). V shed 5 bases and J 3 bases; nucleotides not matched to a gene: 6.

This clonotype was recorded at least ten times. The J gene is TRBJ1-5, the V gene TRBV18; D might be TRBD1 (6 bases). Trimming pared 9 bases from V and 4 bases from J, leaving 16 bases between. The germline V gene has CDR1 KGHSH and CDR2 LQKENI. The CDR3 consists of 14 residues. Here the CDR3 reads CASSRGGGNQPQHF. CDR3 nucleotide sequence: TGTGCCAGTTCCCGAGGGGGAGGGAATCAGCCCCAGCATTTT. The whole variable domain, filled in from reference TRBV18 and TRBJ1-5, reads NAGVMQNPRHLVRRRGQEARLRCSPMKGHSHVYWYRQLPEEGLKFMVYLQKENIIDESGMPKERFSAEFPKEGPSILRIQQVVRGDSAAYFCASSRGGGNQPQHFGDGTRLSIL.

With respect to this clonotype: A read error may be the cause here, since a much bigger clone is one base away. In DNA, the CDR3 is TGCGCCAGCAGCCAAGATCTGGAGTTCCAGGAGACCCAGTACTTC. Translated: CASSQDLEFQETQYF. The chain has TRBV4-1 and TRBJ2-5; D ambiguous. There are 15 residues in the CDR3. The V gene's germline CDR1 is MGHRA and CDR2 YSYEKL. Trimming pared 0 bases from V and 5 bases from J, leaving 13 bases between.

This clonotype was seen more than once but under ten times. The rearrangement uses TRBV14 and TRBJ2-3, with 8 bases fitting TRBD2. Germline V gives CDR1 SGHDN, CDR2 FVKESK. The CDR3 sequence is 14 residues long. V was pared by 4 bases and J by 3 bases, with 3 bases of the junction left unmatched. The CDR3 DNA is TGTGCCAGCAGCCCCGGACTAGCAACAGATACGCAGTATTTT. This gives the protein CASSPGLATDTQYF.

This clonotype was counted ten times or more. CDR3 in amino acids: CASSSVESGNQYF. DNA for the CDR3: TGTGCCAGCAGTTCCGTGGAGTCGGGAAATCAGTACTTC. This chain links TRBV7-2 with TRBJ2-4; TRBD2 is a possible D gene (5 bases). Between the trimmed V and J ends, which lost 6 bases and 12 bases, there was a span of 18 bases. The germline gives CDR1 SGHTA, CDR2 FQGNSA. The CDR3 consists of 13 residues.